This passage covers 28 T cell receptor beta chains from one sample sequenced in a study of blood T cell repertoires in COVID-19. Repertoires were generated with immunoSEQ multiplex PCR, while TCRdb's copy carries only in-frame clones and drops some. This sample has hundreds of thousands of clones, with about four fifths found just once. Material for sequencing was peripheral blood. The receptor set was obtained from a woman aged 65 to 85 with acute or convalescent COVID-19.

The V call is TRBV19, the J call TRBJ1-2; 10 bases match TRBD1. V lost 9 bases, J lost 5 bases, and 3 bases stayed unmatched. Germline CDR1 and CDR2: LNHDA and SQIVND (reference sequence). This CDR3 region has 12 residues. CDR3 protein: CASLGQGYGYTF. Written as DNA, the CDR3 is TGTGCCAGCTTGGGACAGGGGTATGGCTACACCTTC.

This CDR3 reads CASRQTGTYEQYF. CDR3 DNA: TGTGCCAGCAGACAGACAGGTACCTACGAGCAGTACTTC. The chain links TRBV12-3 or TRBV12-4 to TRBJ2-7, with TRBD1 as a possible D gene (6 bases). CDR3 length: 13 residues. V was trimmed by 6 bases and J by 2 bases, leaving 11 bases between them.

The chain recombines TRBV5-1 with TRBJ1-2; 8 positions agree with TRBD1. This CDR3 contains 14 residues. CDR1 is SGHRS and CDR2 is YFSETQ in the germline V gene. V dropped 4 bases and J dropped 4; count of bases not matched to a gene: 6. The CDR3 reads CASSSQGAGYGYTF. The CDR3 nucleotides are TGCGCCAGCAGCAGTCAGGGGGCTGGCTATGGCTACACCTTC. The full variable domain, in which reference TRBV5-1 and TRBJ1-2 provide the parts outside the CDR3, is KAGVTQTPRYLIKTRGQQVTLSCSPISGHRSVSWYQQTPGQGLQFLFEYFSETQRNKGNFPGRFSGRQFSNSRSEMNVSTLELGDSALYLCASSSQGAGYGYTFGSGTRLTVV.

The chain joins TRBV7-2 to TRBJ2-7; the D is unclear. The CDR3 extends over 14 amino acids. Germline V lookup: CDR1 SGHTA, CDR2 FQGNSA. V lost 1 base and J 0 bases, leaving 7 bases between the germline ends. CDR3 sequence: CASSLVESSYEQYF. CDR3 sequence (DNA): TGTGCCAGCAGCTTAGTGGAGTCCTCCTACGAGCAGTACTTC.

This clone appeared a few times. The chain recombines TRBV7-2 with TRBJ1-4, with D possibly being TRBD1 (5 bases). The CDR3 totals 15 residues. Germline-derived CDR1 and CDR2 are SGHTA and FQGNSA. V lost 2 bases and J lost 0, with 7 bases in between. The CDR3 spells CASSLTQATNEKLFF. DNA of the CDR3: TGTGCCAGCAGCTTAACACAGGCAACTAATGAAAAACTGTTTTTT.

This chain joins TRBV3-1 (or the pseudogene TRBV3-2) and TRBJ2-2; 11 bases match TRBD2. Germline V CDR1 and CDR2: LGHDT, YNNKEL (reference sequence). J lost 2 bases, V lost 4 bases, and 6 bases had no gene match. This CDR3 has 17 amino acids. CDR3 loop: CASSPLAGGSNTGELFF. The CDR3 DNA reads TGTGCCAGCAGCCCTCTAGCGGGGGGCTCCAACACCGGGGAGCTGTTTTTT.

A note on this clone: Within the sample, other DNA sequences also encode this same CDR3. V is TRBV4-1 and J is TRBJ2-2, with D tentatively TRBD1 (5 bases). CDR1 is MGHRA and CDR2 is YSYEKL in the germline V gene. V lost 0 bases to trimming and J lost 2 bases, with 10 bases between them. CDR3 size: 16 residues. The CDR3 is CASSQEGQLNTGELFF. CDR3 nucleotides: TGCGCCAGCAGCCAAGAGGGGCAGTTAAACACCGGGGAGCTGTTTTTT.

The V and J genes are TRBV7-2 and TRBJ1-5; D not resolved. The CDR3 sequence is 15 residues long. Germline loops: CDR1 SGHTA, CDR2 FQGNSA. Trimming took 1 base from V and 0 from J, leaving 7 bases between them. As DNA, the CDR3 is TGTGCCAGCAGCTTAGGCGCCTATAGCAATCAGCCCCAGCATTTT. This sequence encodes CASSLGAYSNQPQHF.

This clone was observed once. The J gene is TRBJ2-6, the V gene TRBV7-2, with TRBD1 matching over 8 bases. The germline V gene encodes CDR1 SGHTA and CDR2 FQGNSA. V lost 3 bases, J lost 8 bases, and 3 bases stayed unmatched. The CDR3 is made up of 14 amino acids. The CDR3 sequence is CASSFRQGSNVLTF. CDR3 coding DNA: TGTGCCAGCAGCTTTAGACAGGGGTCCAACGTCCTGACTTTC. The variable domain in full, completed from reference TRBV7-2 and TRBJ2-6, reads GAGVSQSPSNKVTEKGKDVELRCDPISGHTALYWYRQSLGQGLEFLIYFQGNSAPDKSGLPSDRFSAERTGGSVSTLTIQRTQQEDSAVYLCASSFRQGSNVLTFGAGSRLTVL.

The V gene is TRBV6-1, the J gene TRBJ2-7, with 11 bases that match TRBD2. The CDR3 has 18 amino acids. Trimming cost V 4 bases and J 0 bases; bases outside gene matches: 11. Germline V CDR1 and CDR2: MNHNS, SASEGT. This CDR3 reads CASSVGIAGGPSSYEQYF. CDR3 coding DNA: TGTGCCAGCAGTGTCGGGATAGCGGGGGGGCCCTCCTCCTACGAGCAGTACTTC.

J is TRBJ1-1 and V is TRBV3-1 (or the pseudogene TRBV3-2), with D possibly TRBD1 on 6 matching bases. The CDR3 contains 16 residues. In germline, CDR1 is LGHDT, CDR2 YNNKEL (reference sequence). V was shortened by 0 bases and J by 0 bases, with 11 bases between the two germline ends. The CDR3 coding sequence is TGTGCCAGCAGCCAAGAGGGGGCCAGGGTGAACACTGAAGCTTTCTTT. Translating it yields CASSQEGARVNTEAFF.

CDR3 residues: CATSGTGPIRKVRARSNEKLFF. In nucleotides, the CDR3 is TGTGCCACCAGTGGGACAGGCCCGATCCGAAAGGTAAGAGCCCGTTCTAATGAAAAACTGTTTTTT. V and J are TRBV24-1 and TRBJ1-4; 7 bases agree with TRBD1. Unmatched junction bases numbered 26, after V lost 5 bases and J lost 3 bases. The V gene's germline CDR1 is KGHDR and CDR2 SFDVKD. This CDR3 comprises 22 residues.

The V and J genes are TRBV9 and TRBJ2-5, with 8 nucleotides matching TRBD2. CDR1 and CDR2 from the germline V gene are SGDLS and YYNGEE. The ends lost 1 base at V and 5 bases at J; junction bases unmatched: 7. The CDR3 consists of 15 residues. The CDR3 is CASSVLAGPQETQYF. CDR3 nucleotides: TGTGCCAGCAGCGTATTAGCGGGGCCACAGGAGACCCAGTACTTC.

The chain is built from TRBV21-1 and TRBJ2-5; the DNA was not used to check the table's D call, TRBD2. TRBV21-1 counts as a pseudogene. The CDR3 length is 18 residues. In DNA form, the CDR3 reads TGTGCCAGCAGCAAAGGTGGGCTAGCGGGGGGGCATGTAGAGACCCAGTACTTC. Amino acid sequence: CASSKGGLAGGHVETQYF.

This clone has just a few counts. This rearrangement joins TRBV9 to TRBJ2-2, with 12 bases aligning to TRBD2. With V trimmed by 3 bases and J by 6 bases, 3 bases remained unmatched. CDR3 length: 15 residues. Germline V gene sequence: CDR1 SGDLS, CDR2 YYNGEE. For the CDR3, the DNA is TGTGCCAGCAGCGAGGGACTAGCGGGTGCCGGGGAGCTGTTTTTT. It specifies CASSEGLAGAGELFF.

The CDR3 protein is CSASQWPHFYGYTF. CDR3 coding DNA: TGCAGTGCTAGTCAATGGCCCCATTTCTATGGCTACACCTTC. The V and J genes are TRBV20-1 and TRBJ1-2; D gene uncertain. The V gene's germline CDR1 is DFQATT and CDR2 SNEGSKA (reference sequence). The V and J ends lost 3 bases and 4 bases respectively, with 15 bases between them. CDR3 length: 14 residues.

The J gene is TRBJ1-1, the V gene TRBV18, with D possibly matching TRBD1 (5 bases). The ends were cut back, 5 bases at V and 0 bases at J, with 10 bases in the middle. Germline lookup yields CDR1 KGHSH and CDR2 LQKENI. The CDR3 has 14 amino acids. The DNA for the CDR3 is TGTGCCAGCTCATCTTCGACAGTGAACACTGAAGCTTTCTTT. Amino acid sequence: CASSSSTVNTEAFF.

This chain connects TRBV6-2 or TRBV6-3 to TRBJ2-1; D call uncertain. The CDR3 spans 14 residues. The V gene's germline CDR1 is MNHEY and CDR2 SVGEGT. The V end lost 2 bases, the J end lost 3 bases, and 8 bases lay between the germline ends. The CDR3 loop reads CASSYGGSYNEQFF. The CDR3 nucleotides read TGTGCCAGCAGTTACGGCGGCAGCTACAATGAGCAGTTCTTC.

This chain joins TRBV6-5 and TRBJ2-3; 8 nucleotides agree with TRBD1. Germline lookup yields CDR1 MNHEY and CDR2 SVGAGI. The J segment lost 1 base and the V segment lost 4 bases, leaving 4 bases of the junction unmatched. This CDR3 has 15 residues. CDR3 sequence: CASSFSGQGTDTQYF. Here the CDR3 DNA reads TGTGCCAGCAGTTTTTCGGGACAGGGCACAGATACGCAGTATTTT.

The gene calls are TRBV4-3 and TRBJ1-2, with a tentative D call TRBD1 (6 bases). Trimming removed 1 base at V and 6 bases at J, with 15 bases between. CDR1 is LGHNA and CDR2 is YSLEER in the germline V gene. This CDR3 is 15 amino acids long. The DNA of the CDR3 is TGCGCCAGCAGCCAAGTCAAAACAGGGCCTGATGGCTACACCTTC. This sequence encodes CASSQVKTGPDGYTF.

On this clone itself: Other DNA sequences of this sample code for an identical CDR3. J is TRBJ1-1 and V is TRBV7-9; D is perhaps TRBD1 (5 bases). Per germline, CDR1 SEHNR and CDR2 FQNEAQ (reference sequence). This CDR3 spans 13 amino acids. V was cut by 0 bases and J by 6 bases, with 8 bases left in between. In nucleotides, the CDR3 is TGTGCCAGCAGCTTAGCCAGGGTGGCTGAAGCTTTCTTT. Its translation: CASSLARVAEAFF.

This clone showed up just once. The chain is built from TRBV19 and TRBJ1-1; D uncertain. CDR3 length equals 12 residues. Germline V gene lookup returns CDR1 LNHDA and CDR2 SQIVND (reference sequence). Trimming pared 9 bases from V and 6 bases from J, leaving 14 bases between. CDR3 sequence: CASQAGIAEAFF. CDR3 in DNA: TGTGCCAGCCAAGCCGGGATAGCTGAAGCTTTCTTT.

The gene calls are TRBV19 and TRBJ1-3; 7 bases agree with TRBD1. This CDR3 spans 16 amino acids. V was pared by 6 bases and J by 0 bases, with 8 bases of the junction left unmatched. Germline values: CDR1 LNHDA, CDR2 SQIVND (reference sequence). DNA for the CDR3: TGTGCCAGTAGAACGGACAGGCTGATCTCTGGAAACACCATATATTTT. It codes for CASRTDRLISGNTIYF.

The chain couples TRBV11-2 to TRBJ2-3, with TRBD2 matching 9 bases. The CDR3 is 15 residues long. Germline V lookup: CDR1 SGHAT, CDR2 FQNNGV. Trimming cost V 3 bases and J 2 bases; bases outside gene matches: 3. As DNA, the CDR3 is TGTGCCAGCAGCTTTGTAGCGGGGGCCACAGATACGCAGTATTTT. This encodes CASSFVAGATDTQYF.

V is TRBV19 and J is TRBJ1-6; 8 positions match TRBD1. V was pared by 1 base and J by 8 bases, with 4 bases of the junction left unmatched. Germline CDR1 is LNHDA and CDR2 is SQIVND (reference sequence). The CDR3 loop spans 15 amino acids. The CDR3 nucleotides are TGTGCCAGTAGTATAGGAGACAGGGGATATTCACCCCTCCACTTT. Amino acid sequence: CASSIGDRGYSPLHF.

The chain is built from TRBV7-2 and TRBJ2-4; D possibly corresponds to TRBD1 (5 bases). The CDR3 covers 14 residues. V was shortened by 5 bases and J by 7 bases, with 15 bases between the two germline ends. The germline V gene encodes CDR1 SGHTA and CDR2 FQGNSA. CDR3 sequence reads: CASSPHPAGNIQYF. The CDR3 coding sequence is TGTGCCAGCAGCCCCCATCCCGCAGGGAACATTCAGTACTTC.

The chain recombines TRBV3-1 (or the pseudogene TRBV3-2) with TRBJ1-2; unclear D gene. Deletions cut 3 bases from V and 2 bases from J, with 7 bases between. In germline, CDR1 is LGHDT, CDR2 YNNKEL (reference sequence). There are 13 residues in the CDR3. Here the CDR3 DNA reads TGTGCCAGCAGCCATGGGCAGAACTATGGCTACACCTTC. Translated, it gives CASSHGQNYGYTF.

In its sample, this clone was seen many times. This chain uses TRBV2 with TRBJ2-7; D unresolved. The CDR3 sequence is 15 residues long. Germline V gene lookup returns CDR1 SNHLY and CDR2 FYNNEI. The V and J ends lost 3 bases and 0 bases respectively, with 12 bases between them. The CDR3 sequence is CASSDRAGFSYEQYF. For the CDR3, the DNA is TGTGCCAGCAGTGATAGAGCTGGTTTCTCCTACGAGCAGTACTTC. The full variable domain, with the rest looked up from reference TRBV2 and TRBJ2-7, is EPEVTQTPSHQVTQMGQEVILRCVPISNHLYFYWYRQILGQKVEFLVSFYNNEISEKSEIFDDQFSVERPDGSNFTLKIRSTKLEDSAMYFCASSDRAGFSYEQYFGPGTRLTVT.